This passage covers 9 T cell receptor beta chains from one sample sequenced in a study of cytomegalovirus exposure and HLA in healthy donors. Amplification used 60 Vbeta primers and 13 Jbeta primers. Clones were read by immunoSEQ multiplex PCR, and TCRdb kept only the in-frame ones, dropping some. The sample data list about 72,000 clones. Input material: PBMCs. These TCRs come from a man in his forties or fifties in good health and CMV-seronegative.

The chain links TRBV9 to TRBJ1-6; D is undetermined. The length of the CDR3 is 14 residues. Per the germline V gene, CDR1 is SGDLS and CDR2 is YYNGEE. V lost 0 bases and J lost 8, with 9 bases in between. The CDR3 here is CASSVGQRDSPLHF. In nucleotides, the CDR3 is TGTGCCAGCAGCGTAGGGCAGAGGGATTCACCCCTCCACTTT. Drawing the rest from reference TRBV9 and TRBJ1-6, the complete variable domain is DSGVTQTPKHLITATGQRVTLRCSPRSGDLSVYWYQQSLDQGLQFLIQYYNGEERAKGNILERFSAQQFPDLHSELNLSSLELGDSALYFCASSVGQRDSPLHFGNGTRLTVT.

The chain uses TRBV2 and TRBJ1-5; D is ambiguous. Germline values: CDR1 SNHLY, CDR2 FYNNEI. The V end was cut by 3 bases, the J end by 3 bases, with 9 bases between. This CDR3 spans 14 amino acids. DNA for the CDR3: TGTGCCAGCAGTGAGGTTACAGACAATCAGCCCCAGCATTTT. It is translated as CASSEVTDNQPQHF.

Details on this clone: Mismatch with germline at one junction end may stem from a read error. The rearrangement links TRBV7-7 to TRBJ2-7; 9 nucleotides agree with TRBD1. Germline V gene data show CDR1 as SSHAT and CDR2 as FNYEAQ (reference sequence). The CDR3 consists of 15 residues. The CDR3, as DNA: TGTGCTAGCACCCGGGACAGGGAAGCTGCCTACGAGCAGTACTTC. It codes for CASTRDREAAYEQYF.

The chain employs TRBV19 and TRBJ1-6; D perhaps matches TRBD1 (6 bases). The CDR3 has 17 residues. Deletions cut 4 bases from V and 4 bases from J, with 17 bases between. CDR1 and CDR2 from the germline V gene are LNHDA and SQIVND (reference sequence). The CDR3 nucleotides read TGTGCCAGTAGTACAGGACAGACCCTCAGTTATAATTCACCCCTCCACTTT. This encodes CASSTGQTLSYNSPLHF.

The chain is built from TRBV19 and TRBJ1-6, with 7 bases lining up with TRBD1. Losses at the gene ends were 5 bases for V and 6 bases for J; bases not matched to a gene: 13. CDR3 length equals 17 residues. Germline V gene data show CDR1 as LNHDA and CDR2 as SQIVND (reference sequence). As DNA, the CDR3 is TGTGCCAGTAGTCTGGGTCCAGGGGGTTTAGGTAATTCACCCCTCCACTTT. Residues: CASSLGPGGLGNSPLHF.

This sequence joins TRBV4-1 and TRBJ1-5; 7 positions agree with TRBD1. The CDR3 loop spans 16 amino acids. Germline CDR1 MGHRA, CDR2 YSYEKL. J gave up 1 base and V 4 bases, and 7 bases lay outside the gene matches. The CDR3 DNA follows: TGCGCCAGCAGCCGTAATACAGGGGTAAGCAATCAGCCCCAGCATTTT. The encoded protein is CASSRNTGVSNQPQHF.

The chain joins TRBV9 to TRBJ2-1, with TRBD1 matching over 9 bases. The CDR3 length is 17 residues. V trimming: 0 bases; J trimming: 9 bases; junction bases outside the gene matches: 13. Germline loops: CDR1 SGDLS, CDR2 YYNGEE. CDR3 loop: CASSVVPGQGIIPEQFF. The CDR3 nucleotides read TGTGCCAGCAGCGTAGTTCCGGGACAGGGTATTATCCCTGAGCAGTTCTTC.

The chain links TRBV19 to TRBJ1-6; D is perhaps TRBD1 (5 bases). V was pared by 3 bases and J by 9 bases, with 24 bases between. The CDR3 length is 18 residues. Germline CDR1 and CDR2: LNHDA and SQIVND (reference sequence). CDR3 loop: CASSMRKTVGVGFSPLHF. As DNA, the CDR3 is TGTGCCAGTAGTATGAGGAAGACAGTCGGAGTGGGGTTTTCACCCCTCCACTTT.

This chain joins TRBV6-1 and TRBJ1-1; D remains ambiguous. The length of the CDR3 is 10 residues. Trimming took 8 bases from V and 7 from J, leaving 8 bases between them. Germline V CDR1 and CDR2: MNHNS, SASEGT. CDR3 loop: CASGQSEAFF. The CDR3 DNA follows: TGTGCCAGCGGGCAGAGTGAAGCTTTCTTT.